Presented here are 16 T cell receptor beta chains from one specimen sequenced in a study of radiotherapy plus CTLA-4 blockade in lung cancer. Here immunoSEQ multiplex PCR was the method, and the copy in TCRdb shows in-frame clones only, minus some. The sample contains tens of thousands of clones, 60% to 80% of which appear only once. The sample in question was peripheral blood, obtained from a patient treated with radiotherapy plus ipilimumab. The source of these receptors is a human donor with non-small cell lung cancer whose response to radiotherapy plus ipilimumab could not be evaluated.

The chain has TRBV19 and TRBJ1-1, with 8 bases lining up with TRBD1. The CDR3 is made up of 14 amino acids. The ends lost 6 bases at V and 5 bases at J; junction bases unmatched: 8. Per germline, CDR1 LNHDA and CDR2 SQIVND (reference sequence). The CDR3 region is CASSSRGRGTEAFF. The CDR3 DNA follows: TGTGCCAGTAGCTCCAGGGGGCGAGGTACTGAAGCTTTCTTT. Full variable domain (missing parts from reference TRBV19 and TRBJ1-1): DGGITQSPKYLFRKEGQNVTLSCEQNLNHDAMYWYRQDPGQGLRLIYYSQIVNDFQKGDIAEGYSVSREKKESFPLTVTSAQKNPTAFYLCASSSRGRGTEAFFGQGTRLTVV.

V and J are TRBV7-9 and TRBJ1-2; D possibly corresponds to TRBD1 (5 bases). Deletions cut 2 bases from V and 8 bases from J, with 12 bases between. Germline V lookup: CDR1 SEHNR, CDR2 FQNEAQ (reference sequence). There are 13 residues in the CDR3. This CDR3 is CASSLQGAYGYTF. The CDR3 DNA is TGTGCCAGCAGCTTACAGGGTGCGTACGGCTACACCTTC. Looking up the rest from reference TRBV7-9 and TRBJ1-2 gives the full variable domain: DTGVSQNPRHKITKRGQNVTFRCDPISEHNRLYWYRQTLGQGPEFLTYFQNEAQLEKSRLLSDRFSAERPKGSFSTLEIQRTEQGDSAMYLCASSLQGAYGYTFGSGTRLTVV.

Turning to this clone: Other nucleotide sequences from this sample produce the same CDR3. The chain joins TRBV7-6 to TRBJ2-3, with 9 bases fitting TRBD2. Germline lookup yields CDR1 SGHVS and CDR2 FNYEAQ. Trimming took 5 bases from V and 0 from J; bases not matched to a gene: 9. The CDR3 has 17 amino acids. CDR3 nucleotide sequence: TGTGCCAGCAGCCCACTAGCGGGCGGAACTAGCACAGATACGCAGTATTTT. Translated: CASSPLAGGTSTDTQYF.

The chain carries TRBV9 and TRBJ2-7, with 8 positions matching TRBD1. The ends lost 0 bases at V and 2 bases at J; junction bases unmatched: 4. From germline, CDR1 is SGDLS and CDR2 YYNGEE. The CDR3 is made up of 15 amino acids. Written as DNA, the CDR3 is TGTGCCAGCAGCGTAGGGGACAGGTCCCCCTACGAGCAGTACTTC. Translation gives CASSVGDRSPYEQYF.

This chain links TRBV28 with TRBJ2-3; maybe TRBD2 (6 bases). There are 14 residues in the CDR3. Germline values: CDR1 MDHEN, CDR2 SYDVKM. The ends were cut back, 6 bases at V and 0 bases at J, with 10 bases in the middle. The CDR3 loop reads CASRTGTSTDTQYF. For the CDR3, the DNA is TGTGCCAGCAGGACCGGGACTAGCACAGATACGCAGTATTTT.

A remark on this clone: Distinct nucleotide sequences in the sample also encode this CDR3. The chain carries TRBV4-2 and TRBJ2-7; TRBD1 matches 10 bases. The CDR3 has 13 amino acids. Germline CDR1 reads LGHNA; CDR2 reads YNFKEQ. The ends lost 4 bases at V and 5 bases at J; junction bases unmatched: 2. The CDR3 DNA follows: TGTGCCAGCAGCCCAGGACAGGGGGACGAGCAGTACTTC. Translated: CASSPGQGDEQYF.

V and J are TRBV19 and TRBJ2-3; D unclear. This CDR3 is 14 amino acids long. V gave up 0 bases and J gave up 0 bases, with 4 bases separating them. Per the germline V gene, CDR1 is LNHDA and CDR2 is SQIVND (reference sequence). CDR3 loop: CASSIDSSTDTQYF. CDR3 DNA sequence: TGTGCCAGTAGTATAGACAGTAGCACAGATACGCAGTATTTT.

For the CDR3, the DNA is TGTGCCAGTTCACAGCCGGGGAGACGCTACGAGCAGTACTTC. Its translation is CASSQPGRRYEQYF. This chain links TRBV19 with TRBJ2-7; D perhaps matches TRBD2 (5 bases). Germline V CDR1 and CDR2: LNHDA, SQIVND (reference sequence). The CDR3 consists of 14 residues. The ends were cut back, 8 bases at V and 3 bases at J, with 17 bases in the middle.

The rearrangement uses TRBV2 and TRBJ2-7, with D hard to call. V was clipped by 4 bases and J by 1 base, with 8 bases between them. This CDR3 has 13 amino acids. Germline V CDR1 and CDR2: SNHLY, FYNNEI. Here the CDR3 DNA reads TGTGCCAGCAGTGCTTTACAGTCCTACGAGCAGTACTTC. This sequence encodes CASSALQSYEQYF.

J is TRBJ2-2 and V is TRBV4-1; TRBD1 is a possible D gene (5 bases). In germline, CDR1 is MGHRA, CDR2 YSYEKL. The CDR3 contains 14 residues. V lost 1 base, J lost 7 bases, and 10 bases lay in between. The CDR3 region has the DNA TGCGCCAGCAGCCAAGCCCTTGACAGCGGGGAGCTGTTTTTT. It translates to CASSQALDSGELFF.

The gene calls are TRBV2 and TRBJ1-5, with D possibly being TRBD1 (6 bases). The germline V gene has CDR1 SNHLY and CDR2 FYNNEI. This CDR3 has 12 amino acids. Deletions cut 11 bases from V and 5 bases from J, with 13 bases between. The CDR3 sequence: CAWGRGHQPQHF. As DNA, the CDR3 is TGTGCCTGGGGCAGGGGACATCAGCCCCAGCATTTT.

J is TRBJ1-1 and V is TRBV10-1; TRBD1 matches at 7 bases. Trimming took 8 bases from V and 5 from J; bases not matched to a gene: 5. This CDR3 contains 12 residues. Germline CDR1 and CDR2: WNHNN and SYGVQD (reference sequence). The CDR3 nucleotides are TGCGCCAGCCAAGACAGGGCGACTGAAGCTTTCTTT. Protein product: CASQDRATEAFF.

This clone was observed a few times. This chain joins TRBV28 and TRBJ2-7; 9 bases match TRBD1. This CDR3 is built from 13 residues. In germline, CDR1 is MDHEN, CDR2 SYDVKM. Trimming removed 6 bases from V and 4 bases from J; junction bases left unmatched: 4. The DNA for the CDR3 is TGTGCCAGCAGGACAGGGGGTACGTACGAGCAGTACTTC. Protein: CASRTGGTYEQYF.

V is TRBV4-3 and J is TRBJ2-1; D might be TRBD2 (6 bases). CDR3 length: 16 residues. The V and J ends lost 1 base and 6 bases respectively, with 16 bases between them. Looked up from germline, CDR1 is LGHNA and CDR2 is YSLEER. CDR3 nucleotide sequence: TGCGCCAGCAGCCAAGCCCCGCGGGGCCCGTCCAATGAGCAGTTCTTC. Translated, it gives CASSQAPRGPSNEQFF.

CDR3 loop: CASSLRRGPYEQYF. CDR3 sequence (DNA): TGTGCCAGCAGCCTTAGGCGGGGACCTTACGAGCAGTACTTC. The J gene is TRBJ2-7, the V gene TRBV14, with a tentative D call TRBD2 (6 bases). Trimming removed 4 bases at V and 4 bases at J, with 14 bases between. CDR3 length equals 14 residues. Germline V gives CDR1 SGHDN, CDR2 FVKESK.

This chain's CDR3 is CASSEYQQGPGEKLFF. CDR3 nucleotide sequence: TGTGCCAGCAGTGAATATCAGCAGGGTCCGGGTGAAAAACTGTTTTTT. V gene TRBV25-1 combines with J gene TRBJ1-4; a possible D gene is TRBD1 (5 bases). Looked up from germline, CDR1 is MGHDK and CDR2 is SYGVNS. Trimming removed 0 bases at V and 7 bases at J, with 15 bases between. The CDR3 is made up of 16 amino acids.